Detailed here is one TCR beta chain. The data belong to a study of T cell responses to AZD1222 COVID-19 vaccine. V gave up 6 bases and J gave up 0 bases; unmatched junction bases: 2. Germline loops: CDR1 LNHDA, CDR2 SQIVND (reference sequence). The CDR3 spans 15 residues. The repertoire was sequenced with immunoSEQ multiplex PCR; TCRdb's copy has only in-frame clones and lacks some. This sample has approximately 130,000 clones, with roughly 85% found just once. The genes are TRBV19 and TRBJ2-2; the match to TRBD1 covers 9 bases. The sequencing here drew on peripheral blood, taken 28 days after the second dose of the MenACWY control vaccine. The sequence was collected from an adult who received the MenACWY meningococcal vaccine as a control. For the CDR3, the DNA is TGTGCCAGTAGGCGACAGGGGGCGAACACCGGGGAGCTGTTTTTT. This encodes CASRRQGANTGELFF.